These 19 T cell receptor beta chains originate from one sample sequenced in a study of blood T cell repertoires in COVID-19. Using immunoSEQ multiplex PCR, the repertoire was profiled, and TCRdb retains in-frame clones only, with some absent. The profile shows 110,000 to 150,000 clones, over 70% of them singletons. The sequenced sample consisted of peripheral blood. The origin of the receptors is a woman aged 50 to 60 with acute or convalescent COVID-19.

The chain couples TRBV6-5 to TRBJ1-1, with 7 bases lining up with TRBD1. The germline V gene has CDR1 MNHEY and CDR2 SVGAGI. The CDR3 loop spans 14 amino acids. The junction had 6 bases not matched to a gene; V was cut back by 7 bases and J by 1 base. CDR3 in amino acids: CASKPQGTNTEAFF. The CDR3 bases are TGTGCCAGCAAACCACAGGGGACGAACACTGAAGCTTTCTTT.

V gene TRBV6-5 combines with J gene TRBJ2-6, with D possibly being TRBD2 (6 bases). V was trimmed by 2 bases and J by 2 bases, leaving 7 bases between them. The CDR3 runs 15 residues. Germline assignment: CDR1 MNHEY and CDR2 SVGAGI. CDR3 nucleotides: TGTGCCAGCAGTTACGCGGGGCCTGGGGCCAACGTCCTGACTTTC. This sequence encodes CASSYAGPGANVLTF.

Comments on this clone: Other DNA sequences in the sample encode the same CDR3. In DNA form, the CDR3 reads TGTGCCAGCAGTCCCCTACGGTATGGCTACACCTTC. This sequence encodes CASSPLRYGYTF. This rearrangement joins TRBV12-3 or TRBV12-4 to TRBJ1-2; D remains ambiguous. V lost 5 bases and J 5 bases, leaving 9 bases between the germline ends. The CDR3 runs to 12 residues.

In this sample, this clone turned up a few times. J is TRBJ1-5 and V is TRBV7-9; 12 bases match TRBD1. Per germline, CDR1 SEHNR and CDR2 FQNEAQ (reference sequence). V trimming: 5 bases; J trimming: 5 bases; junction bases outside the gene matches: 4. This CDR3 has 15 amino acids. The CDR3: CASSGTGGWDQPQHF. In DNA form, the CDR3 reads TGTGCCAGCAGCGGGACAGGGGGCTGGGATCAGCCCCAGCATTTT.

This clone was picked up one time. The V gene is TRBV6-6, the J gene TRBJ2-1, with TRBD2 matching 8 bases. This CDR3 region has 14 residues. CDR1 MNHNY and CDR2 SVGAGI come from the germline V gene (reference sequence). The V and J ends lost 5 bases and 8 bases, in that order; junction bases with no gene match: 8. CDR3 amino acids: CASSTRLAFYEQFF. The CDR3 nucleotides read TGTGCCAGCAGTACCAGACTAGCGTTTTATGAGCAGTTCTTC.

The chain uses TRBV9 and TRBJ1-1; 7 bases are shared with TRBD1. The V segment lost 3 bases and the J segment 4 bases; nucleotides outside the gene matches: 3. Germline lookup yields CDR1 SGDLS and CDR2 YYNGEE. This CDR3 spans 13 amino acids. CDR3 sequence (DNA): TGTGCCAGCAGCGATGCAGGGGGCACTGAAGCTTTCTTT. It codes for CASSDAGGTEAFF.

This chain uses TRBV19 with TRBJ2-3; the D gene is possibly TRBD2 (5 bases). CDR1 is LNHDA, CDR2 SQIVND, per germline (reference sequence). Trimming removed 8 bases at V and 5 bases at J, with 20 bases between. This CDR3 has 15 amino acids. CDR3 loop: CASLESSSSLDTQYF. CDR3 DNA: TGTGCCAGTCTGGAGTCTAGCTCTTCTTTAGATACGCAGTATTTT.

This clone occurred a few times. The gene calls are TRBV11-3 and TRBJ1-6, with D uncertain. The CDR3 contains 16 residues. The V and J ends lost 1 base and 7 bases respectively, with 14 bases between them. The V gene's germline CDR1 is SGHNT and CDR2 YENEEA. In DNA form, the CDR3 reads TGTGCCAGCAGCTTAGGAGGAGGTTGGGAGAATTCACCCCTCCACTTT. Translated, it gives CASSLGGGWENSPLHF.

The chain links TRBV2 to TRBJ1-5, with 11 positions matching TRBD1. J lost 0 bases, V lost 4 bases, and 5 bases had no gene match. The CDR3 has 17 amino acids. CDR1 SNHLY and CDR2 FYNNEI come from the germline V gene. CDR3 DNA: TGTGCCAGCAGTGGGACAGGGGGCGGCTATAGCAATCAGCCCCAGCATTTT. Protein product: CASSGTGGGYSNQPQHF. Drawing the rest from reference TRBV2 and TRBJ1-5, the complete variable domain is EPEVTQTPSHQVTQMGQEVILRCVPISNHLYFYWYRQILGQKVEFLVSFYNNEISEKSEIFDDQFSVERPDGSNFTLKIRSTKLEDSAMYFCASSGTGGGYSNQPQHFGDGTRLSIL.

The V gene is TRBV6-5, the J gene TRBJ1-6; 7 bases agree with TRBD1. Germline V gene sequence: CDR1 MNHEY, CDR2 SVGAGI. Trimming at V came to 7 bases and at J to 7 bases, leaving 10 bases not matched to a gene. The CDR3 has 15 amino acids. The CDR3 coding sequence is TGTGCCAGCACCAAAGGGGGCATGGGGAATTCACCCCTCCACTTT. Translating it yields CASTKGGMGNSPLHF.

With respect to this clone: A read error may produce the germline difference seen at one junction end. This same CDR3 is encoded by further DNA sequences in the sample. The chain links TRBV9 to TRBJ1-2; the match to TRBD1 covers 9 bases. Germline loops: CDR1 SGDLS, CDR2 YYNGEE. The length of the CDR3 is 14 residues. CDR3 DNA sequence: TGTGCCAGCAGTGTAGGACAGGGGACCTATGGCTACACCTTC. This sequence encodes CASSVGQGTYGYTF.

The rearrangement uses TRBV18 and TRBJ1-6; 7 nucleotides align to TRBD1. The CDR3 runs 15 residues. With V trimmed by 2 bases and J by 7 bases, 5 bases remained unmatched. CDR1 and CDR2 from the germline V gene are KGHSH and LQKENI. The CDR3 coding sequence is TGTGCCAGCTCACCAGCCGGACAGGTGAATTCACCCCTCCACTTT. Protein sequence: CASSPAGQVNSPLHF.

V is TRBV7-3 and J is TRBJ2-7; 9 positions agree with TRBD1. After removal of 6 bases from V and 0 bases from J, the junction contained 6 bases not matched to a gene. CDR3 length: 15 amino acids. Germline V lookup: CDR1 SGHTA, CDR2 FQGTGA. The DNA for the CDR3 is TGTGCCAGCAGTTTGGACAGGGGCAGCTCCTACGAGCAGTACTTC. Its protein is CASSLDRGSSYEQYF.

This chain joins TRBV19 and TRBJ2-3; D is unresolved. CDR3 size: 14 residues. The germline V gene encodes CDR1 LNHDA and CDR2 SQIVND (reference sequence). V lost 0 bases and J lost 7, with 11 bases in between. The CDR3 sequence: CASSIDWSSYTQYF. The CDR3 nucleotides read TGTGCCAGTAGTATAGATTGGAGTTCTTATACGCAGTATTTT.

This clone was detected only once. The rearrangement joins TRBV19 to TRBJ2-3, with 9 bases fitting TRBD1. The CDR3 length is 15 residues. In germline, CDR1 is LNHDA, CDR2 SQIVND (reference sequence). J gave up 5 bases and V 3 bases, and 6 bases lay outside the gene matches. The CDR3 DNA follows: TGTGCCAGTAGTATCCATGGACAGGGGCTAGATACGCAGTATTTT. This encodes CASSIHGQGLDTQYF.

For the CDR3, the DNA is TGTGCCAGCAGCCAATCCCGGGTGAACACTGAAGCTTTCTTT. Amino acids: CASSQSRVNTEAFF. J is TRBJ1-1 and V is TRBV3-1 (or the pseudogene TRBV3-2); D is unresolved. CDR3 length equals 14 residues. Germline-derived CDR1 and CDR2 are LGHDT and YNNKEL (reference sequence). The ends were cut back, 2 bases at V and 0 bases at J, with 7 bases in the middle.

The chain combines TRBV28 with TRBJ1-2, with 7 bases identical to TRBD1. The V gene's germline CDR1 is MDHEN and CDR2 SYDVKM. The J segment lost 3 bases and the V segment lost 2 bases, leaving 6 bases of the junction unmatched. There are 15 residues in the CDR3. In DNA form, the CDR3 reads TGTGCCAGCAGTTTAGGTAGGGGGCGCGACTATGGCTACACCTTC. Protein: CASSLGRGRDYGYTF.

The V gene is TRBV3-1 (or the pseudogene TRBV3-2), the J gene TRBJ2-7; 10 bases match TRBD1. The CDR3 sequence is 14 residues long. V shed 5 bases and J 6 bases; nucleotides not matched to a gene: 7. CDR1 and CDR2 from the germline V gene are LGHDT and YNNKEL (reference sequence). The CDR3 bases are TGTGCCAGCAGCGTTGGGACAGGGGCCACCGAGCAGTACTTC. Translated, it gives CASSVGTGATEQYF.

The gene calls are TRBV19 and TRBJ2-5; the D is unclear. V was clipped by 6 bases and J by 4 bases, with 15 bases between them. CDR3 length equals 14 residues. CDR1 is LNHDA, CDR2 SQIVND, per germline (reference sequence). CDR3 DNA: TGTGCCAGTAGCGGGTTCGGCGGTGGAGAGACCCAGTACTTC. Protein product: CASSGFGGGETQYF.